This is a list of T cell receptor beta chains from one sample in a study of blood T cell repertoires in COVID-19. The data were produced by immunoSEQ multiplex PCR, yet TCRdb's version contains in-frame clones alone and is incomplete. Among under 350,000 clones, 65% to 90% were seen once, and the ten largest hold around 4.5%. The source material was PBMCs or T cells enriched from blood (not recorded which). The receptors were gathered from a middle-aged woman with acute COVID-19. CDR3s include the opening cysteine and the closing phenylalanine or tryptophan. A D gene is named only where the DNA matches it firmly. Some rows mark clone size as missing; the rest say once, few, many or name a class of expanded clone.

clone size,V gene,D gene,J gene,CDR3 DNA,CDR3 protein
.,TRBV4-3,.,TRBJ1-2,TGCGCCAGCAGCCAAGTTTCCAGTTCTAACTATGGCTACACCTTC,CASSQVSSSNYGYTF
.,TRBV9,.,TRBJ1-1,TGTGCCAGCAGCGCCGGACAGACGAACACTGAAGCTTTCTTT,CASSAGQTNTEAFF
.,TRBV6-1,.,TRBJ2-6,TGTGCCAGCAGTGAATTGTCAGGGTTCCTCTCTGGGGCCAACGTCCTGACTTTC,CASSELSGFLSGANVLTF
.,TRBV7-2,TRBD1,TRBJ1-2,TGTGCCAGCAGCCTCGTCACAGGGGGCGTTGGCTACACCTTC,CASSLVTGGVGYTF
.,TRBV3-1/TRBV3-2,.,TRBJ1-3,TGTGCCAGCAGCCAAGTGATGGGGCTAACCTCTGGAAACACCATATATTTT,CASSQVMGLTSGNTIYF
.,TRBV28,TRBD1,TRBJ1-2,TGTGCCAGCAGTTTGTCTAATAGGGGGCTGAATGGCTACACCTTC,CASSLSNRGLNGYTF
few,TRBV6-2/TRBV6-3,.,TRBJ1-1,TGTGCCAGCAGCCTTTCTCCCCAGGGAACCCGCACTGAAGCTTTCTTT,CASSLSPQGTRTEAFF
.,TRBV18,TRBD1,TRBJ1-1,TGTGCCAGCTCAGAGCAGGGGGCGCGGGACACTGAAGCTTTCTTT,CASSEQGARDTEAFF
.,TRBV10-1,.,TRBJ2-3,TGCGCCAGCAGTGAGTCAGGCGGGGGCAGTTCCGCAGATACGCAGTATTTT,CASSESGGGSSADTQYF
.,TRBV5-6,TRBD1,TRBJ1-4,TGTGCCAGCAGCTCCAGGGGGTCGGGTGAAAAACTGTTTTTT,CASSSRGSGEKLFF
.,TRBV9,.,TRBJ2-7,TGTGCCAGCAGCCTAGGAGGGTCCCACAACTACGAGCAGTACTTC,CASSLGGSHNYEQYF
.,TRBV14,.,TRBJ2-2,TGTGCCAGCAGCCAAGATCGGGGCGGGGAGCTGTTTTTT,CASSQDRGGELFF
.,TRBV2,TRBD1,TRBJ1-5,TGTGCCAGCAGTGAGAGACAGGGGGCGACGCCCCAGCATTTT,CASSERQGATPQHF
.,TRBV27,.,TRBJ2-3,TGTGCCAGCAGTCCGGATACAGGGTACCCAGATACGCAGTATTTT,CASSPDTGYPDTQYF
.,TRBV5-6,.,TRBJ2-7,TGTGCCAGCAGCTTGCGCTGGCCTTCCTACGAGCAGTACTTC,CASSLRWPSYEQYF
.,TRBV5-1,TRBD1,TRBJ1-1,TGCGCCAGCACTCAAGAGGGGTTTGGACAGGGAAGCCCCGAAGCTTTCTTT,CASTQEGFGQGSPEAFF
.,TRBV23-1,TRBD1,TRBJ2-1,TGCGCCAGCAGTCAATCGGGGGTAATGTGGACAGGGATGGGAAAAAATGAGCAGTTCTTC,CASSQSGVMWTGMGKNEQFF
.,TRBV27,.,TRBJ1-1,TGTGCCAGCAGTTTTTTGGGCAGGGTTGCTTTCTTT,CASSFLGRVAFF
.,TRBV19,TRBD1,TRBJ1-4,TGTGCCAGTAGTCCCGGGACAGGGGGCGCGATTGAAAAACTGTTTTTT,CASSPGTGGAIEKLFF
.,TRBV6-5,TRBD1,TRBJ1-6,TGTGCCAGCAGTTACTCGACAGGGGTAGATTCACCCCTCCACTTT,CASSYSTGVDSPLHF
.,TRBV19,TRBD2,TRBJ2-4,TGTGCCAGTACTCCCCGCGGGGGGCGAAACATTCAGTACTTC,CASTPRGGRNIQYF
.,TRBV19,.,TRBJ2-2,TGTGCCAGTAGTATCGAGGCCGGGGAGCTGTTTTTT,CASSIEAGELFF
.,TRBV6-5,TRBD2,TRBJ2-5,TGTGCCAGCAGTTCCTTAGCGGGGGGAAGCCAAGAGACCCAGTACTTC,CASSSLAGGSQETQYF
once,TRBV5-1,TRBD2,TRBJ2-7,TGCGCCAGCAGCCCCCTGGGGGGGGATTACTCCTACGAGCAGTACTTC,CASSPLGGDYSYEQYF
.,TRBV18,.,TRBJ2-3,TGTGCCAGCTCACCGACAGCCGGGTCTTCCACAGATACGCAGTATTTT,CASSPTAGSSTDTQYF
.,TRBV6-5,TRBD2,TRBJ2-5,TGTGCCAGCCGGGGGTCGCGGGAGGGCCGGGAGACCCAGTACTTC,CASRGSREGRETQYF
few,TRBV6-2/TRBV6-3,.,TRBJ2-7,TGTGCCAGCAGTTACGGCTTAGGGGCCTACGAGCAGTACTTC,CASSYGLGAYEQYF
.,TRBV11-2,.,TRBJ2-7,TGTGCCAGCAGCTTAGATCCTTCCCCCACAACCGAGCAGTACTTC,CASSLDPSPTTEQYF
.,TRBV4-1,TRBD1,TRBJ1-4,TGCGCCAGCAGCCAAGGGTTTGTGCAGGGGGCTGAAAAACTGTTTTTT,CASSQGFVQGAEKLFF
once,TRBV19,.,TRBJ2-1,TGTGCCAGTAGAGGGGGACCTCCTGAGCAGTTCTTC,CASRGGPPEQFF